The entry below gives a single T cell receptor beta chain sequence along with its context. What it recognizes is unknown. CDR1 and CDR2 from the germline V gene are MDHEN and SYDVKM. CDR3 length equals 17 residues. The V and J ends lost 3 bases and 3 bases, in that order; junction bases with no gene match: 13. These data come from a study of cytomegalovirus exposure and HLA in healthy donors. Broader study findings: Specific recognition of CMV antigens was confirmed in vitro for three chains (all CMV-associated). Using the classifier, cytomegalovirus status was reportedly diagnosed with high specificity and sensitivity.

Primers included in the PCR were 60 Vbeta and 13 Jbeta primers. TCRdb keeps only in-frame clones here, not all; method: immunoSEQ multiplex PCR. The table lists around 92,000 clones, over 80% of them singletons, with 3.7% in the top ten. The clonotype originates from a female donor in good health and CMV-seropositive. Sequencing was performed on PBMCs. The chain carries TRBV28 and TRBJ2-7, with 8 bases matching TRBD2. CDR3 loop: CASSLVGGAGVFYEQYF. The DNA for the CDR3 is TGTGCCAGCAGTTTGGTCGGGGGAGCGGGAGTTTTCTACGAGCAGTACTTC.